This T cell receptor beta chain appears in the sequencing data of a study of blood T cells in healthy people across ages (dated by TCRdb to 2014 to 2015). At the level of the whole study: In model experiments, template switching captured roughly one uniquely barcoded TCR beta cDNA molecule for every two T cells. To track age-related changes in TCR beta repertoire diversity, the study relied on deep sequencing normalized with unique cDNA molecular identifiers. The donors were divided into four age groups: young (average around 17 years), middle-aged (approximately 39), aged (62) and long-lived (about 79). Using the same blood draw, the study looked at two additional independent replicas of 1 million unique cDNA reads for two donors, one aged 18 to 30 and the other aged 80 or older.

This clonotype turned up a few times. Its antigen specificity is not known. No much larger clone exists at a distance of one base, and base qualities are not known. General study outcomes and caveats: As age increased, observed TCR beta diversity per million T cells dropped in a roughly linear way, and a significant reduction was already evident by age 40. Because the CMV infection status of the donors was unknown, age-related changes in expanded clonotypes may potentially have been confounded. Observed TCR beta diversity correlated strongly with the percentage of naive T cells measured by flow cytometry. Estimates of total diversity based on one million sequenced T cells were regarded as lower bounds and as underestimates. Bulk unsorted PBMC profiling prevented conclusive comparison of naive and antigen-experienced compartments. Compared with the aged group, the long-lived group had more naive CD4+ T cells, fewer expanded clones and increased TCR diversity, suggesting age selection.

CDR1 and CDR2 were assigned from the germline V gene (reference sequence) as DFQATT and SNEGSKA. Ends trimmed: V by 5 bases, J by 5 bases; bases unmatched to a gene: 7. Measured from the cysteine to the phenylalanine, the CDR3 is 14 residues long. Kept here is only the CDR3 DNA, which spans 42 bases and is read in frame from base 1. The donors were 40 or so Caucasian individuals from Russia, aged about 6 to 95 years, who were systemically healthy. Roughly 10 milliliters of peripheral blood were collected from each donor into EDTA-treated Vacutainer tubes. Ficoll-Paque density-gradient centrifugation was used to isolate PBMCs, with at least 6.5 million per sample. Trizol reagent was used to extract total RNA from the PBMCs, yielding at least 5 micrograms per sample. Naive CD45RAhigh/CD27high T cell percentages were measured by flow cytometry on a PBMC aliquot from every donor. The library came from 5' RACE. Sequenced using an Illumina HiSeq 2500. A second about 7 to 11 cycle PCR used a sample-barcoded 5' primer and a J-beta primer mix. A template-switch 5' adaptor carrying 12 random nucleotides introduced a unique molecular identifier onto each TCR beta cDNA molecule. Each sample yielded at least 2.5 million CDR3-containing paired-end reads. All of the RNA was converted into first-strand cDNA using the Mint cDNA synthesis kit, with a TRBC-specific oligonucleotide serving as the primer. Following uracil-DNA glycosylase treatment, all cDNA underwent a first 18-cycle PCR with the universal primers M1SS and BC2_uni_R. Per the source publication's procedure: Each sample was normalized by randomly selecting 1 million high-quality reads, each carrying a distinct molecular identifier. Instead of being binned into consensus sequences, reads that shared molecular identifiers were thrown out. MiTCR, run with a Q25 quality threshold and the strictest error-elimination algorithm, handled CDR3 identification, clonotype clustering and error correction. A nonparametric unseen species model with Euler transformation was used to estimate lower-bound total TCR beta diversity. The public reads were reanalyzed by TCRdb: fastp trimming at Q25, MiXCR alignment, in-frame beta chains only. Each CDR3 protein appears once, grouped with its most common genes and DNA. The V and J calls reflect TCRdb's pipeline rather than the authors' work. Counted in this sample were 750,000 to 850,000 distinct CDR3 sequences; 25% of them appeared once. Under 4.5% of the sample rests with the top ten.

A further study also used this sample, focusing on T cells of mothers and their children. As the second study states: Nine systemically healthy Caucasian individuals, comprising three mothers and their six children, were included as donors. cDNA synthesis used all of the extracted RNA, with approximately 1.4 ug of RNA in each 15 ul reaction. In the second PCR, the M1S primer added sample barcodes and 2-4 random nucleotides. Over 9 million TCR beta CDR3 reads were obtained for each mother, and approximately 3.2 million reads were obtained for each child. Thymic selection shapes the output of TCR recombination in a similar way in related and unrelated pairs, and inherited differences have a minor effect. Related mother-child pairs always showed normalized repertoire overlap that was slightly higher than in unrelated mother-child pairs, though the difference was never significant. No persistent microchimeric T cell clones were found, with a detection sensitivity of approximately 100 clones per million clonotypes. Deep NGS was used in the study to compare the TCR beta repertoires of mothers and children and to look for features that separate related mother-child pairs from unrelated individuals. On average, the children were around 11 +/- 4 years old, while the mothers were around 42 +/- 4 years old. After adapters were ligated using NEBNext reagents, the libraries underwent 100+100 nt paired-end sequencing on an Illumina HiSeq 2000. To avoid cross-contamination, the mother libraries and the child libraries were prepared a month apart and sequenced in separate runs. For each donor, between about 450,000 and 2,300,000 distinct TCR beta clonotypes were identified. Naive TCR beta clonotypes were estimated from low-frequency clonotypes matched to each donor's FACS-determined naive share, without sorting.

The clonotype was recovered from a boy younger than 18 in good health. What was sequenced was blood. Recombination connected TRBV20-1 to TRBJ1-2; the junction holds 11 bases that match TRBD1. Here the CDR3 is given as CSAGGTGGYYGYTF. Here is the DNA: TGCAGTGCTGGGGGGACAGGGGGTTATTATGGCTACACCTTC.